Presented here are 14 T cell receptor beta chains from one specimen sequenced in a study of blood T cells in healthy people across ages. Next came a second PCR, run for roughly 6 to 11 cycles, which used a sample-barcoded 5' primer along with a J-beta primer mix. TCRdb re-derived calls from the 5' RACE reads in MiXCR, one entry per CDR3 protein. Of about 2 million distinct CDR3 sequences in the sample, around half were seen once. Material for sequencing was blood. The receptor source for this set is a woman in her 40s in good health.

Details on this clonotype: It may be a read error: a sequence one base away is much more abundant. The V and J genes are TRBV20-1 and TRBJ2-4; no clear D. This CDR3 comprises 15 residues. Germline assignment: CDR1 DFQATT and CDR2 SNEGSKA (reference sequence). In nucleotides, the CDR3 is TGCGGTGCCCATACCGGAGCCGATTGGGAAAACATTCAGTACTTC. Amino acids: CGAHTGADWENIQYF.

This clonotype was counted between two and nine times. V usage is TRBV9 and J usage is TRBJ1-6; perhaps TRBD1 as D (5 bases). The CDR3 has 15 amino acids. The V gene lost 0 bases and the J gene lost 5 bases, with 9 bases spanning the gap. CDR1 is SGDLS, CDR2 YYNGEE, per germline. The CDR3 protein is CASSVGGTDNSPLHF. CDR3 DNA: TGTGCCAGCAGCGTAGGAGGGACGGATAATTCACCCCTCCACTTT.

This clonotype has only a few counts. The chain links TRBV28 to TRBJ2-1; TRBD1 agrees at 9 bases. Germline assignment: CDR1 MDHEN and CDR2 SYDVKM. The CDR3 is made up of 15 amino acids. V dropped 6 bases and J dropped 10; count of bases not matched to a gene: 13. In DNA form, the CDR3 reads TGTGCCAGCAGCCCCCGGACAGGGGTAGTACACGAGCAGTTCTTC. Protein product: CASSPRTGVVHEQFF. Combining the CDR3 with reference TRBV28 and TRBJ2-1 gives the whole variable domain DVKVTQSSRYLVKRTGEKVFLECVQDMDHENMFWYRQDPGLGLRLIYFSYDVKMKEKGDIPEGYSVSREKKERFSLILESASTNQTSMYLCASSPRTGVVHEQFFGPGTRLTVL.

This clonotype came up a few times. CDR3 in amino acids: CASSLRDTSGMVYGYTF. The CDR3 bases are TGTGCCAGCAGCTTAAGGGACACCTCGGGCATGGTTTATGGCTACACCTTC. The chain joins TRBV7-2 to TRBJ1-2; a possible D gene is TRBD1 (6 bases). The V gene lost 2 bases and the J gene lost 5 bases, with 21 bases spanning the gap. Looked up from germline, CDR1 is SGHTA and CDR2 is FQGNSA. CDR3 length: 17 amino acids.

This clonotype was counted a single time. The chain is built from TRBV6-1 and TRBJ1-4; no firm D call. The V gene's germline CDR1 is MNHNS and CDR2 SASEGT. Trimming shortened V by 8 bases and J by 0 bases, and 10 bases separated the two germline ends. The CDR3 totals 14 residues. For the CDR3, the DNA is TGTGCCAGCGGAAGGGTTGCAACTAATGAAAAACTGTTTTTT. It is translated as CASGRVATNEKLFF.

The J gene is TRBJ2-5, the V gene TRBV7-2; 8 bases are shared with TRBD1. Germline V gene sequence: CDR1 SGHTA, CDR2 FQGNSA. Trimming cost V 5 bases and J 2 bases; bases outside gene matches: 7. The CDR3 totals 15 residues. For the CDR3, the DNA is TGTGCCAGCAGCGTTCGACAGGGGCGACAAGAGACCCAGTACTTC. This codes for CASSVRQGRQETQYF.

As to this clonotype: The limits of the CDR3 on the DNA are not certain, so only TCRdb's listed CDR3 is given. The V gene is TRBV24-1, the J gene TRBJ2-5. Per germline, CDR1 KGHDR and CDR2 SFDVKD. 12 amino acids form the CDR3, both terminal residues included. CDR3 in amino acids: CATSTSGETQYF.

The V call is TRBV20-1, the J call TRBJ2-1; a possible D gene is TRBD2 (7 bases). Trimming pared 3 bases from V and 5 bases from J, leaving 14 bases between. CDR3 length: 14 residues. CDR1 DFQATT and CDR2 SNEGSKA come from the germline V gene (reference sequence). The CDR3 DNA follows: TGCAGTGCTAGTCGGGGGGCCGTCAACAATGAGCAGTTCTTC. Translation gives CSASRGAVNNEQFF.

The chain carries TRBV4-1 and TRBJ1-2; TRBD1 agrees at 7 bases. This CDR3 is built from 14 residues. The V and J ends lost 1 base and 8 bases, in that order; junction bases with no gene match: 7. Germline V gives CDR1 MGHRA, CDR2 YSYEKL. As DNA, the CDR3 is TGCGCCAGCAGCCAAGCCCGGACAGGCGGAGGCTACACCTTC. Residues: CASSQARTGGGYTF.

The rearrangement joins TRBV2 to TRBJ2-5; D is uncertain. CDR1 and CDR2 from the germline V gene are SNHLY and FYNNEI. Trimming removed 7 bases from V and 5 bases from J, with 8 bases in between. The CDR3 has 11 residues. CDR3 in amino acids: CASNRMETQYF. Written as DNA, the CDR3 is TGTGCCAGCAATCGGATGGAGACCCAGTACTTC.

This chain uses TRBV5-1 with TRBJ1-5; D is ambiguous. The CDR3 loop spans 15 amino acids. The V gene lost 4 bases and the J gene lost 2 bases, with 13 bases spanning the gap. Germline lookup yields CDR1 SGHRS and CDR2 YFSETQ. CDR3 loop: CASSVGSGRNQPQHF. The CDR3 DNA reads as TGCGCCAGCAGCGTCGGGTCCGGGCGCAATCAGCCCCAGCATTTT. Based on the CDR3 plus reference TRBV5-1 and TRBJ1-5, the full variable domain is KAGVTQTPRYLIKTRGQQVTLSCSPISGHRSVSWYQQTPGQGLQFLFEYFSETQRNKGNFPGRFSGRQFSNSRSEMNVSTLELGDSALYLCASSVGSGRNQPQHFGDGTRLSIL.

The chain is built from TRBV4-3 and TRBJ2-6, with D possibly TRBD1 on 5 matching bases. The V and J ends lost 4 bases and 2 bases respectively, with 12 bases between them. The CDR3 is 16 residues long. Germline loops: CDR1 LGHNA, CDR2 YSLEER. The CDR3 DNA reads TGCGCCAGCAGCCCAGGGCGGTGGACTGGGGCCAACGTCCTGACTTTC. Residues: CASSPGRWTGANVLTF.

Concerning this clonotype itself: At one end the junction does not follow the germline gene, possibly because of a read error. J is TRBJ2-6 and V is TRBV4-1; 8 positions agree with TRBD1. The CDR3 length is 18 residues. Germline V lookup: CDR1 MGHRA, CDR2 YSYEKL. Written as DNA, the CDR3 is TGCGCCAACAGCCCACCGACAGGGGCCTATTCTGGGGCCAACGTCCTGACTTTC. Translating it yields CANSPPTGAYSGANVLTF.

Worth noting for this clonotype: One end of the junction fails to match germline, which may point to a read error. The rearrangement uses TRBV7-2 and TRBJ1-1, with TRBD1 matching 11 bases. The germline gives CDR1 SGHTA, CDR2 FQGNSA. This CDR3 has 15 residues. CDR3: CASTLAGQGATEAFF. The CDR3 coding sequence is TGTGCCAGCACCTTAGCAGGACAGGGGGCAACTGAAGCTTTCTTT.